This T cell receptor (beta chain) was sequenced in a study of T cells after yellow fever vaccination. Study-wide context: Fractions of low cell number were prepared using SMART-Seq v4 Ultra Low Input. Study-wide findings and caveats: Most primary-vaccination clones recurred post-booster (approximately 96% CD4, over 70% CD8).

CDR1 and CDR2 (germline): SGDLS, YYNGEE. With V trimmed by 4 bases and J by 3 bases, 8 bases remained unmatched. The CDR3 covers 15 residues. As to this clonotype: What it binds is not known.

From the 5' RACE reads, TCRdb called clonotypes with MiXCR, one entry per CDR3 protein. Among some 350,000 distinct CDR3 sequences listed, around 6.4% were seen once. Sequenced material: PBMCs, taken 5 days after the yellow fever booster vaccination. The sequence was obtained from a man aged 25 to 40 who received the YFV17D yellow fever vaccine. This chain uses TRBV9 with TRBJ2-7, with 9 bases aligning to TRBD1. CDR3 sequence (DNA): TGTGCCAGCAGCTTACAGTCGGACAGGGGCTACGAGCAGTACTTC. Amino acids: CASSLQSDRGYEQYF.